This TCR beta chain is drawn from a study of blood T cells in healthy people across ages. For the second PCR, which ran for about 7 to 12 cycles, a sample-barcoded 5' primer and a J-beta primer mix were used. TCRdb redid the calling of the 5' RACE reads with MiXCR, one entry per CDR3 protein. The table lists hundreds of thousands of distinct CDR3 sequences, about 26% of them singletons. Germline CDR1 and CDR2: SGHRS and YFSETQ. The V and J ends lost 4 bases and 4 bases respectively, with 15 bases between them. The CDR3 loop spans 14 amino acids. This clonotype was observed a few times. In addition, the sample was reused for a study of T cells of mothers and their children.

This receptor was taken from a boy aged 5-17 years in good health. Sample: blood. The chain uses TRBV5-1 and TRBJ2-7; D is possibly TRBD2 (6 bases). The CDR3 region has the DNA TGCGCCAGCAGCCCCTCCGCGGGGATGTACGAGCAGTACTTC. Encoded protein: CASSPSAGMYEQYF.